This TCR beta chain comes out of a study of cytomegalovirus exposure and HLA in healthy donors. The study ran its PCR with 60 Vbeta and 13 Jbeta primers. Sequenced by immunoSEQ multiplex PCR; TCRdb stores in-frame clones only, minus some. This sample carries approximately 280,000 clones, roughly 89% of them seen once, and the ten largest clones take less than 2.5%. Germline assignment: CDR1 SGHDN and CDR2 FVKESK. CDR3 length: 14 residues. The ends were cut back, 2 bases at V and 5 bases at J, with 13 bases in the middle. The sequenced sample consisted of PBMCs. This clonotype was obtained from a woman younger than 30 in good health and CMV-seronegative. The V call is TRBV14, the J call TRBJ2-7; maybe TRBD1 (6 bases). This CDR3 is CASSQIAGVDEQYF. CDR3 bases: TGTGCCAGCAGCCAAATTGCAGGGGTCGACGAGCAGTACTTC.